This is a list of T cell receptor beta chains from one sample in a study of blood T cell repertoires in COVID-19. Assay used: immunoSEQ multiplex PCR; TCRdb lists only in-frame clones, some missing. The sample holds some 45,000 clones, more than 75% seen once. Input material: peripheral blood. These receptors were collected from a man between 65 and 85 years old with acute or convalescent COVID-19. The CDR3 runs from the conserved cysteine through the conserved F or W. Fields, in order: D gene, V gene, clone size, J gene, CDR3 protein, CDR3 DNA. D genes are given only for firm matches. Clone size is not always given. Where it is, it says once, few, many or a class for expanded clones.

NA	TRBV28	NA	TRBJ1-2	CASSLQGFGYGYTF	TGTGCCAGCAGTTTACAGGGGTTTGGCTATGGCTACACCTTC
NA	TRBV10-1	NA	TRBJ1-2	CASSPTANYGYTF	TGCGCCAGCAGCCCTACAGCTAACTATGGCTACACCTTC
NA	TRBV4-3	NA	TRBJ1-2	CASSRVWGRDYGYTF	TGCGCCAGCAGCCGCGTATGGGGCAGGGATTATGGCTACACCTTC
NA	TRBV29-1	NA	TRBJ1-3	CSVVVVSGNTIYF	TGCAGCGTTGTAGTGGTCTCTGGAAACACCATATATTTT
NA	TRBV6-2/TRBV6-3	NA	TRBJ2-1	CASSYPYNEQFF	TGTGCCAGCAGTTACCCGTACAATGAGCAGTTCTTC
TRBD1	TRBV6-2/TRBV6-3	NA	TRBJ1-5	CASSYHTGRGNQPQHF	TGTGCCAGCAGTTACCATACGGGCAGGGGGAATCAGCCCCAGCATTTT
NA	TRBV25-1	NA	TRBJ1-2	CASSESTGLLGYTF	TGTGCCAGCAGTGAATCGACAGGACTTCTAGGCTACACCTTC
NA	TRBV6-1	NA	TRBJ1-4	CASSDQTSGNEKLFF	TGTGCCAGCAGTGACCAGACATCGGGAAATGAAAAACTGTTTTTT
TRBD2	TRBV12-5	NA	TRBJ2-5	CASGSYSSGVGTQYF	TGTGCTAGTGGTTCCTATTCGAGCGGGGTTGGGACCCAGTACTTC
TRBD1	TRBV30	NA	TRBJ2-1	CAWSPGQGTEQFF	TGTGCCTGGAGTCCGGGACAGGGGACTGAGCAGTTCTTC
TRBD1	TRBV5-1	NA	TRBJ1-1	CASSPRRDRVATEAFF	TGCGCCAGCAGCCCCCGAAGGGACAGGGTAGCCACTGAAGCTTTCTTT
TRBD1	TRBV18	NA	TRBJ1-2	CASSSGQDYGYTF	TGTGCCAGCTCTTCGGGACAGGACTATGGCTACACCTTC
NA	TRBV19	NA	TRBJ1-4	CASSITTNEKLFF	TGTGCCAGTAGTATTACAACTAATGAAAAACTGTTTTTT
NA	TRBV7-6	NA	TRBJ1-5	CASTQDSYGGNQPQHF	TGTGCCAGCACCCAGGACAGTTACGGTGGCAATCAGCCCCAGCATTTT
TRBD1	TRBV27	NA	TRBJ1-1	CASKSQGVHTEAFF	TGTGCCAGCAAATCCCAGGGGGTGCACACTGAAGCTTTCTTT
NA	TRBV5-1	few	TRBJ1-6	CASSRRDTSYNSPLHF	TGCGCCAGCTCACGCCGGGACACCTCCTATAATTCACCCCTCCACTTT
TRBD1	TRBV7-9	few	TRBJ1-6	CASSSSQGGNSPLHF	TGTGCCAGCAGTTCGAGCCAGGGGGGAAATTCACCCCTCCACTTT
TRBD1	TRBV6-6	NA	TRBJ1-4	CASSSGQINEKLFF	TGTGCCAGCAGTTCGGGACAGATTAATGAAAAACTGTTTTTT
TRBD1	TRBV6-5	NA	TRBJ1-2	CASSRTGQNYGYTF	TGTGCCAGCAGTCGGACAGGACAGAACTATGGCTACACCTTC
NA	TRBV28	NA	TRBJ1-3	CASTGRGSSGNTIYF	TGTGCCAGCACCGGTCGGGGAAGCTCTGGAAACACCATATATTTT
TRBD2	TRBV3-1/TRBV3-2	NA	TRBJ2-1	CASSGWTSEYNEQFF	TGTGCCAGCAGCGGATGGACTAGCGAGTACAATGAGCAGTTCTTC
NA	TRBV28	NA	TRBJ1-1	CASSLFSTGENTEAFF	TGTGCCAGCAGTTTATTCTCTACAGGCGAGAACACTGAAGCTTTCTTT
NA	TRBV7-3	NA	TRBJ2-1	CASSLIGGVYNEQFF	TGTGCCAGCAGCTTAATCGGGGGAGTTTACAATGAGCAGTTCTTC
TRBD2	TRBV7-9	NA	TRBJ2-1	CASSSWGGVGYNEQFF	TGTGCCAGCAGCTCGTGGGGGGGAGTAGGTTACAATGAGCAGTTCTTC
NA	TRBV25-1	NA	TRBJ1-3	CASSERWPAGNTIYF	TGTGCCAGCAGTGAGAGGTGGCCTGCTGGAAACACCATATATTTT